This is a list of T cell receptor beta chains from one sample in a study of blood T cell repertoires in COVID-19. Some clones are missing from TCRdb's copy, which holds only in-frame ones; the method was immunoSEQ multiplex PCR. Among about 200,000 clones listed, approximately 81% were seen once. Material: peripheral blood. These TCRs come from an elderly woman with acute or convalescent COVID-19. The CDR3 runs from the conserved cysteine through the conserved F or W. D genes are given only for firm matches. A row's size may be missing; if present it is once, few, many or a size class.

J: TRBJ1-4; size: -; D: -; V: TRBV5-1; CDR3: CASSLALASTGEKLFF; DNA: TGCGCCAGCAGCTTGGCATTGGCTTCGACGGGTGAAAAACTGTTTTTT
J: TRBJ2-3; size: -; D: TRBD2; V: TRBV5-5; CDR3: CASSLGIAGEGDTQYF; DNA: TGTGCCAGCAGCTTGGGGATAGCGGGAGAGGGGGATACGCAGTATTTT
J: TRBJ2-2; size: -; D: TRBD2; V: TRBV4-3; CDR3: CASSRQIMTSGKPGELFF; DNA: TGCGCCAGCAGCCGGCAAATTATGACTAGCGGGAAACCCGGGGAGCTGTTTTTT
J: TRBJ1-2; size: -; D: TRBD1; V: TRBV6-5; CDR3: CASSSWGQGLSGYTF; DNA: TGTGCCAGCAGTTCCTGGGGACAGGGGCTGTCTGGCTACACCTTC
J: TRBJ1-2; size: -; D: -; V: TRBV19; CDR3: CASSEGVNYGYTF; DNA: TGTGCCAGTAGTGAGGGGGTCAACTATGGCTACACCTTC
J: TRBJ1-1; size: once; D: TRBD1; V: TRBV7-3; CDR3: CASSPRLRQGLAEAFF; DNA: TGTGCCAGCAGCCCGCGGTTGAGACAGGGGTTGGCTGAAGCTTTCTTT
J: TRBJ2-3; size: -; D: -; V: TRBV5-1; CDR3: CASSRQVSTDTQYF; DNA: TGCGCCAGCAGCCGACAAGTTAGCACAGATACGCAGTATTTT
J: TRBJ2-7; size: -; D: -; V: TRBV3-1/TRBV3-2; CDR3: CASSFQPGEQYF; DNA: TGTGCCAGCAGCTTCCAACCGGGGGAGCAGTACTTC
J: TRBJ2-1; size: few; D: -; V: TRBV6-5; CDR3: CASLLSSYNEQFF; DNA: TGTGCCAGCCTCCTGAGCTCCTACAATGAGCAGTTCTTC
J: TRBJ2-5; size: -; D: TRBD1; V: TRBV5-1; CDR3: CASRDSQETQYF; DNA: TGCGCCAGCCGGGACAGCCAAGAGACCCAGTACTTC
J: TRBJ1-3; size: -; D: -; V: TRBV5-8; CDR3: CASSLPRTGNTIYF; DNA: TGTGCCAGCAGCTTGCCCAGGACTGGAAACACCATATATTTT
J: TRBJ2-7; size: -; D: -; V: TRBV6-2/TRBV6-3; CDR3: CASRYTGRQQYEQYF; DNA: TGTGCCAGCAGATACACAGGGAGACAACAATACGAGCAGTACTTC
J: TRBJ1-5; size: -; D: -; V: TRBV9; CDR3: CASSVDYNQPQHF; DNA: TGTGCCAGCAGCGTAGATTACAATCAGCCCCAGCATTTT
J: TRBJ2-1; size: -; D: -; V: TRBV18; CDR3: CASSPGQNEQFF; DNA: TGTGCCAGCTCACCAGGGCAGAATGAGCAGTTCTTC
J: TRBJ1-1; size: -; D: TRBD1; V: TRBV28; CDR3: CASSVLGQGAEAFF; DNA: TGTGCCAGCAGTGTGCTAGGACAGGGGGCTGAAGCTTTCTTT
J: TRBJ1-2; size: -; D: TRBD1; V: TRBV4-3; CDR3: CASSQVTGGGYGYTF; DNA: TGCGCCAGCAGTCAAGTGACAGGGGGTGGCTATGGCTACACCTTC
J: TRBJ1-4; size: -; D: TRBD1; V: TRBV10-3; CDR3: CAISEGTDEKLFF; DNA: TGTGCCATCAGTGAGGGGACAGATGAAAAACTGTTTTTT
J: TRBJ2-7; size: -; D: TRBD1; V: TRBV29-1; CDR3: CSVDGQGESYEQYF; DNA: TGCAGCGTTGATGGTCAGGGGGAATCCTACGAGCAGTACTTC
J: TRBJ2-7; size: -; D: TRBD2; V: TRBV5-5; CDR3: CASSLRLAGYEQYF; DNA: TGTGCCAGCAGCTTAAGACTAGCGGGTTACGAGCAGTACTTC
J: TRBJ1-1; size: -; D: -; V: TRBV5-5; CDR3: CASWQGAEYEAFF; DNA: TGTGCCAGTTGGCAGGGCGCGGAATACGAAGCTTTCTTT
J: TRBJ2-7; size: -; D: TRBD1; V: TRBV27; CDR3: CASARTGTYEQYF; DNA: TGTGCCAGCGCTAGGACAGGGACCTACGAGCAGTACTTC
J: TRBJ2-7; size: -; D: TRBD1; V: TRBV2; CDR3: CASSSPRDRATYEQYF; DNA: TGTGCCAGCAGTTCCCCACGGGACAGGGCCACCTACGAGCAGTACTTC
J: TRBJ1-5; size: -; D: -; V: TRBV6-2/TRBV6-3; CDR3: CASSYQGPSGQPQHF; DNA: TGTGCCAGCAGTTACCAGGGCCCGTCCGGTCAGCCCCAGCATTTT
J: TRBJ1-2; size: -; D: -; V: TRBV12-3/TRBV12-4; CDR3: CASRQGEVGYTF; DNA: TGTGCCAGCAGGCAAGGGGAAGTGGGCTACACCTTC
J: TRBJ2-5; size: -; D: -; V: TRBV28; CDR3: CASSLEGGIGETQYF; DNA: TGTGCCAGCAGTTTGGAGGGAGGCATCGGAGAGACCCAGTACTTC
J: TRBJ1-1; size: -; D: TRBD1; V: TRBV30; CDR3: CAWSPLRGSQTGVNTEAFF; DNA: TGTGCCTGGAGTCCACTGAGGGGTTCCCAGACAGGGGTGAACACTGAAGCTTTCTTT
J: TRBJ1-6; size: -; D: -; V: TRBV30; CDR3: CAWNQNYNSPLHF; DNA: TGTGCCTGGAATCAGAACTATAATTCACCCCTCCACTTT
J: TRBJ2-3; size: -; D: TRBD1; V: TRBV3-1/TRBV3-2; CDR3: CASASSRTGLTDTQYF; DNA: TGTGCCAGCGCCTCCTCCCGGACAGGGCTCACAGATACGCAGTATTTT
J: TRBJ1-2; size: -; D: -; V: TRBV6-6; CDR3: CASREGGKDGYTF; DNA: TGTGCCAGCAGGGAGGGGGGGAAGGATGGCTACACCTTC
J: TRBJ2-3; size: -; D: TRBD2; V: TRBV5-3; CDR3: CARTTWGRVSTDTQYF; DNA: TGTGCCAGAACCACCTGGGGGAGGGTGAGCACAGATACGCAGTATTTT
J: TRBJ2-3; size: -; D: TRBD2; V: TRBV2; CDR3: CASSGTSPSDTQYF; DNA: TGTGCCAGCAGTGGGACTAGCCCCTCAGATACGCAGTATTTT
J: TRBJ1-2; size: -; D: -; V: TRBV28; CDR3: CASRRGEGYTF; DNA: TGTGCCAGCAGACGCGGAGAAGGCTACACCTTC
J: TRBJ1-1; size: few; D: -; V: TRBV7-2; CDR3: CASSLGRPTEAFF; DNA: TGTGCCAGCAGTCTCGGGAGGCCCACTGAAGCTTTCTTT
J: TRBJ2-7; size: -; D: -; V: TRBV19; CDR3: CASKSREGEQYF; DNA: TGTGCCAGTAAATCCAGGGAAGGCGAGCAGTACTTC
J: TRBJ2-1; size: -; D: -; V: TRBV27; CDR3: CASSPGGWVSYNEQFF; DNA: TGTGCCAGCAGTCCCGGCGGGTGGGTCTCCTACAATGAGCAGTTCTTC
J: TRBJ2-7; size: -; D: -; V: TRBV3-1/TRBV3-2; CDR3: CASSQDWFGTSTYEQYF; DNA: TGTGCCAGCAGCCAAGATTGGTTCGGGACATCGACCTACGAGCAGTACTTC
J: TRBJ2-1; size: -; D: -; V: TRBV5-6; CDR3: CASSLRGTSYNEQFF; DNA: TGTGCCAGCAGCCTCCGAGGCACCTCCTACAATGAGCAGTTCTTC
J: TRBJ1-6; size: -; D: -; V: TRBV7-2; CDR3: CASSTRGSSYNSPLHF; DNA: TGTGCCAGCAGCACCAGGGGTTCCTCCTATAATTCACCCCTCCACTTT
J: TRBJ2-1; size: once; D: -; V: TRBV2; CDR3: CASSERGNSYNEQFF; DNA: TGTGCCAGCAGTGAAAGAGGAAACTCCTACAATGAGCAGTTCTTC
J: TRBJ1-1; size: -; D: -; V: TRBV28; CDR3: CASSFRMNTEAFF; DNA: TGTGCCAGCAGTTTCAGGATGAACACTGAAGCTTTCTTT
J: TRBJ2-1; size: -; D: -; V: TRBV27; CDR3: CASSLVGKFGQQINEQFF; DNA: TGTGCCAGCAGTTTAGTTGGAAAGTTCGGACAGCAAATCAATGAGCAGTTCTTC
J: TRBJ1-1; size: -; D: -; V: TRBV25-1; CDR3: CASSRTGKNTEAFF; DNA: TGTGCCAGCAGTCGAACAGGGAAGAACACTGAAGCTTTCTTT
J: TRBJ2-5; size: -; D: -; V: TRBV9; CDR3: CASSSRRGGETQYF; DNA: TGTGCCAGCAGCAGCCGCAGGGGAGGGGAGACCCAGTACTTC
J: TRBJ2-1; size: -; D: TRBD1; V: TRBV28; CDR3: CASSSPAGGPYNEQFF; DNA: TGTGCCAGCAGTTCCCCCGCAGGGGGACCCTACAATGAGCAGTTCTTC
J: TRBJ2-7; size: many; D: TRBD2; V: TRBV5-4; CDR3: CASSSQTSGSEQYF; DNA: TGTGCCAGCAGCTCTCAGACTAGCGGGAGCGAGCAGTACTTC
J: TRBJ2-3; size: -; D: TRBD1; V: TRBV5-5; CDR3: CASTDETGTGGLTDTQYF; DNA: TGTGCCAGCACCGATGAAACCGGGACAGGAGGCCTCACAGATACGCAGTATTTT
J: TRBJ2-7; size: -; D: -; V: TRBV28; CDR3: CASSLRTTFYEQYF; DNA: TGTGCCAGCAGTCTCAGGACTACCTTCTACGAGCAGTACTTC
J: TRBJ1-4; size: -; D: TRBD1; V: TRBV6-6; CDR3: CASSPGQGSGEKLFF; DNA: TGTGCCAGCAGTCCGGGACAGGGGTCTGGCGAAAAACTGTTTTTT